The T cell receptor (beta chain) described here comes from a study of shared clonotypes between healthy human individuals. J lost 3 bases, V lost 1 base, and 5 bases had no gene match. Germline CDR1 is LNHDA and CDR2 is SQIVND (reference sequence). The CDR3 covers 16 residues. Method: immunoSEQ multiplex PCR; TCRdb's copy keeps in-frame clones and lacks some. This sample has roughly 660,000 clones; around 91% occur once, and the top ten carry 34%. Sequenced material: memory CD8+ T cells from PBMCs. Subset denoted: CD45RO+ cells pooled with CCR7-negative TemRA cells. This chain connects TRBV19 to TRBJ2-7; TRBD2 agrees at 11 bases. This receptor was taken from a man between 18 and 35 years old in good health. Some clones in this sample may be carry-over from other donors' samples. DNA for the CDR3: TGTGCCAGTAGTATAGGCGGGACTAGCGGATTCTACGAGCAGTACTTC. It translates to CASSIGGTSGFYEQYF.